The source of this T cell receptor (beta chain) is a study of T-cell reconstitution after alpha-beta-depleted transplantation in children. This clonotype was recorded many times. Its antigen is still unknown. Preparation of the TCRbeta library was carried out with unique molecular identifiers. In TCRdb, the PCR reads were re-called with MiXCR into one record per CDR3 protein. This sample has tens of thousands of distinct CDR3 sequences, with nearly 9.5% found just once. Study-level findings and limits: From newly produced T cells came most of the T-cell counts and diversity one year after transplant. Expanded graft clones numbering several hundred reportedly gave rise to alpha-beta T cells about two months after transplant. At day 60, the high TCRbeta diversity found in some patients originated from recipient T cells and thymic progenitors that had survived.

CDR3 size: 13 residues. Germline V lookup: CDR1 DFQATT, CDR2 SNEGSKA (reference sequence). V was pared by 3 bases and J by 1 base, with 10 bases between. The gene calls are TRBV20-1 and TRBJ2-7, with D possibly being TRBD1 (6 bases). This sequence was found in a male patient aged 2-15 years who had a stem cell transplant for chronic granulomatous disease, so the T cells may come from the graft donor. The specimen comprised PBMCs, mostly from graft donor cells, sampled 60 days after TCRalphabeta/CD19-depleted stem cell transplant. The CDR3 loop is CSASTGTSYEQYF. CDR3 bases: TGCAGTGCTAGTACAGGGACGTCCTACGAGCAGTACTTC.